The T cell receptor beta chain described here comes from a study of molecular identifiers for immune sequencing clone quantification. TCRdb reprocessed the PCR reads via MiXCR and lists one record per CDR3 protein. The sample has some 70,000 distinct CDR3 sequences, over 15% seen once. Material: naive CD8+ T cells from blood, with Jurkat cell RNA spiked in. Subset reported: FACS-sorted CD8+CD4-CCR7+CD45RA+ naive T cells. The sequence was obtained from a human donor in good health. Some libraries in this study had Jurkat cell RNA spiked in.

In DNA, the CDR3 is TGTGCCAGCAGCATAGCTCCCGCCACGGCGAACACTGAAGCTTTCTTT. Amino acid sequence: CASSIAPATANTEAFF. The chain joins TRBV9 to TRBJ1-1; D is unresolved. Trimming took off 4 bases at V and 1 base at J, with 17 bases between the two ends. CDR1 is SGDLS, CDR2 YYNGEE, per germline. There are 16 residues in the CDR3.